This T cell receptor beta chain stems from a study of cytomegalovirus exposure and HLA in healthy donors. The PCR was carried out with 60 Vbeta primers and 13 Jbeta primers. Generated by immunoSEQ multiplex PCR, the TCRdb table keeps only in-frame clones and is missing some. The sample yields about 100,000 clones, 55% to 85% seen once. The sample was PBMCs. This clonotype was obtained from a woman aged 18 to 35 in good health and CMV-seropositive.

CDR3 residues: CAIPDRASSDRGEKLFF. CDR3 nucleotides: TGTGCCATCCCGGACAGGGCGAGCAGTGATAGGGGTGAAAAACTGTTTTTT. The gene calls are TRBV6-4 and TRBJ1-4; TRBD1 agrees at 8 bases. The CDR3 spans 17 residues. Germline trimming cut 10 bases from V and 7 bases from J; bases unmatched to any gene: 20. CDR1 and CDR2 (germline): MRHNA, SNTAGT.